Below, one T cell receptor (beta chain) is given with its context. Its antigen is not known. Clones were sequenced by immunoSEQ multiplex PCR, and TCRdb holds only the in-frame ones, with some missing. The sample lists 70,000 or so clones; 90% were seen once. The data were obtained in a study of OX40 agonist ivuxolimab in advanced cancers. Study details: Patients received the agonistic anti-OX40 (CD134) antibody ivuxolimab. Patients received ivuxolimab, an intravenous treatment, every 2 weeks at 0.01 to 10 mg/kg. Study-wide results and caveats: The study did not work out the antigen specificity of the expanded peripheral T cells.

Germline assignment: CDR1 LGHNA and CDR2 YSLEER. V lost 0 bases and J 13 bases, leaving 18 bases between the germline ends. This CDR3 has 15 amino acids. The TCR sequence derives from an adult with an advanced solid tumor such as melanoma, head and neck, liver or kidney cancer. The rearrangement uses TRBV4-3 and TRBJ1-4, with a possible D match to TRBD1 (5 bases). This material consisted of CD4+ or CD8+ T cells sorted from blood, taken in a trial of the OX40 agonist ivuxolimab. CDR3 loop: CASSQEWAEGEGLFF. The CDR3 coding sequence is TGCGCCAGCAGCCAAGAGTGGGCGGAAGGGGAGGGACTGTTTTTT.